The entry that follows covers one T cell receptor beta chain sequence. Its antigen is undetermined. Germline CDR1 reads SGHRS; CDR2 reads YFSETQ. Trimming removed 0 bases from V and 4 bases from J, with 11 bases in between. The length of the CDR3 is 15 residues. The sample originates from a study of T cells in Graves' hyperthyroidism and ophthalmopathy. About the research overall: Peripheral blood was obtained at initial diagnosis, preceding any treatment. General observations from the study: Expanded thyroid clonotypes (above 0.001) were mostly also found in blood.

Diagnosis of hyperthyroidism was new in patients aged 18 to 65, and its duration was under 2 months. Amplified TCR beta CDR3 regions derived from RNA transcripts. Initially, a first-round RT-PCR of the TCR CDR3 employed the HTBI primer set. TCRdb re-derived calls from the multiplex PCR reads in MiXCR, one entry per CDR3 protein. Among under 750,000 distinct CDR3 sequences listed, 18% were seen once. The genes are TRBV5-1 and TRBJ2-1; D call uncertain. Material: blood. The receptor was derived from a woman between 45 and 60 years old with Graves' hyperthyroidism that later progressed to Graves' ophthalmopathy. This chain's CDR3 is CASSLGPIAYNEQFF. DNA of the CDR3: TGCGCCAGCAGCTTGGGACCCATTGCTTACAATGAGCAGTTCTTC.